The 27 T cell receptor beta chains below were found in one sample sequenced in a study of T cell responses to AZD1222 COVID-19 vaccine. The assay was immunoSEQ multiplex PCR, and TCRdb's table has in-frame clones only and misses some. This table holds about 110,000 clones, approximately 89% found once. The sample in question was peripheral blood, obtained on day 0 of MenACWY control vaccination. Every receptor here comes from an adult in good health.

This clone was detected a few times. The V call is TRBV5-4, the J call TRBJ1-6; TRBD1 might be the D (5 bases). The CDR3 has 13 residues. The V end was cut by 0 bases, the J end by 7 bases, with 5 bases between. Germline-derived CDR1 and CDR2 are SGHNT and YYREEE (reference sequence). The CDR3 DNA follows: TGTGCCAGCAGCTTGGGACAGAATTCACCCCTCCACTTT. Its protein product is CASSLGQNSPLHF.

This rearrangement joins TRBV29-1 to TRBJ1-1, with D tentatively TRBD1 (6 bases). The germline V gene encodes CDR1 SQVTM and CDR2 ANQGSEA. The CDR3 runs to 13 residues. The V and J ends lost 6 bases and 3 bases respectively, with 14 bases between them. CDR3 nucleotides: TGCAGCGTGCACAGGGTCTTGGACACTGAAGCTTTCTTT. It specifies CSVHRVLDTEAFF.

This sequence joins TRBV7-6 and TRBJ1-4; 9 bases match TRBD1. V was pared by 5 bases and J by 6 bases, with 10 bases of the junction left unmatched. The CDR3 is 16 residues long. In germline, CDR1 is SGHVS, CDR2 FNYEAQ. The CDR3 is CASSPQGQGWDEKLFF. The CDR3 DNA follows: TGTGCCAGCAGCCCCCAGGGACAGGGCTGGGATGAAAAACTGTTTTTT.

The chain is built from TRBV14 and TRBJ1-4; a possible D gene is TRBD1 (5 bases). The CDR3 is 17 residues long. Germline assignment: CDR1 SGHDN and CDR2 FVKESK. Trimming took off 0 bases at V and 4 bases at J, with 15 bases between the two ends. CDR3 amino acids: CASSQDVAGLINEKLFF. CDR3 nucleotides: TGTGCCAGCAGCCAAGACGTGGCAGGGCTAATTAATGAAAAACTGTTTTTT. Based on the CDR3 plus reference TRBV14 and TRBJ1-4, the full variable domain is EAGVTQFPSHSVIEKGQTVTLRCDPISGHDNLYWYRRVMGKEIKFLLHFVKESKQDESGMPNNRFLAERTGGTYSTLKVQPAELEDSGVYFCASSQDVAGLINEKLFFGSGTQLSVL.

On this clone itself: The sample holds other DNA sequences that translate to the same CDR3. The gene calls are TRBV20-1 and TRBJ1-2; D gene uncertain. Looked up from germline, CDR1 is DFQATT and CDR2 is SNEGSKA (reference sequence). The CDR3 extends over 10 amino acids. Between the trimmed V and J ends, which lost 6 bases and 4 bases, there was a span of 6 bases. The chain's CDR3 is CSALSYGYTF. The DNA for the CDR3 is TGCAGTGCCCTATCCTATGGCTACACCTTC.

This rearrangement joins TRBV5-5 to TRBJ1-1; D may be TRBD1 (6 bases). Trimming left V 4 bases short and J 9 bases short, with 16 bases between. From germline, CDR1 is SGHKS and CDR2 YYEKEE (reference sequence). This CDR3 has 13 amino acids. Here the CDR3 DNA reads TGTGCCAGCAGCCTTGGTGGGGGCACGCAAGCTTTCTTT. Amino acids: CASSLGGGTQAFF.

V gene TRBV7-9 combines with J gene TRBJ2-7; D ambiguous. The CDR3 is 13 amino acids. Germline V gene lookup returns CDR1 SEHNR and CDR2 FQNEAQ (reference sequence). The V and J ends lost 2 bases and 2 bases respectively, with 7 bases between them. The CDR3 spells CASSLNRAYEQYF. CDR3 coding DNA: TGTGCCAGCAGCTTAAACCGAGCCTACGAGCAGTACTTC.

This rearrangement joins TRBV1 to TRBJ1-1; the listed D gene, TRBD1, was not tested against the DNA. TRBV1 is given as a pseudogene. This CDR3 region has 15 residues. The chain's CDR3 is CTSSQDRQGRAEAFF. In nucleotides, the CDR3 is TGCACCAGCAGCCAAGATCGCCAGGGTAGGGCTGAAGCTTTCTTT.

The chain couples TRBV5-1 to TRBJ2-2; 13 nucleotides agree with TRBD2. The CDR3 extends over 15 amino acids. The germline CDR1 and CDR2 sequences are SGHRS and YFSETQ. V shed 4 bases and J 8 bases; nucleotides not matched to a gene: 5. The CDR3 DNA reads as TGCGCCAGCAGCCAGGGACTAGCGGGGCGAGGGGAGCTGTTTTTT. Protein product: CASSQGLAGRGELFF. The variable domain in full, with the rest retrieved from reference TRBV5-1 and TRBJ2-2, is KAGVTQTPRYLIKTRGQQVTLSCSPISGHRSVSWYQQTPGQGLQFLFEYFSETQRNKGNFPGRFSGRQFSNSRSEMNVSTLELGDSALYLCASSQGLAGRGELFFGEGSRLTVL.

The chain employs TRBV5-1 and TRBJ2-1; possibly TRBD1 or TRBD2 for D (5 bases each). The CDR3 is 15 amino acids. V lost 0 bases, J lost 0 bases, and 7 bases lay in between. Germline V gives CDR1 SGHRS, CDR2 YFSETQ. CDR3 DNA sequence: TGCGCCAGCAGCTTGGGGGACCACTCCTACAATGAGCAGTTCTTC. Amino acid sequence: CASSLGDHSYNEQFF.

In its sample, this clone was seen once. The chain combines TRBV5-4 with TRBJ2-3; TRBD1 aligns across 7 bases. The CDR3 is made up of 16 amino acids. Germline loops: CDR1 SGHNT, CDR2 YYREEE (reference sequence). After removal of 3 bases from V and 3 bases from J, the junction contained 10 bases not matched to a gene. The CDR3 region is CASSSATGIRTDTQYF. CDR3 nucleotide sequence: TGTGCCAGCAGCTCCGCGACAGGGATTAGGACAGATACGCAGTATTTT.

V gene TRBV12-3 or TRBV12-4 combines with J gene TRBJ1-1; D unclear. The V gene lost 8 bases and the J gene lost 6 bases, with 13 bases spanning the gap. The CDR3 extends over 12 amino acids. CDR3 sequence reads: CASRGNKPEAFF. CDR3 nucleotides: TGTGCCAGCCGGGGTAATAAGCCTGAAGCTTTCTTT.

The chain uses TRBV5-1 and TRBJ1-4; D might be TRBD1 (6 bases). Germline-derived CDR1 and CDR2 are SGHRS and YFSETQ. The V end was cut by 4 bases, the J end by 4 bases, with 8 bases between. This CDR3 comprises 13 residues. For the CDR3, the DNA is TGCGCCAGCAGCCGACAGGTTAATGAAAAACTGTTTTTT. Protein: CASSRQVNEKLFF.

The CDR3 here is CASSRGASWSGYTF. As DNA, the CDR3 is TGTGCCAGTAGTAGAGGGGCTTCATGGAGTGGCTACACCTTC. This chain uses TRBV19 with TRBJ1-2, with a possible D match to TRBD1 (5 bases). The germline V gene encodes CDR1 LNHDA and CDR2 SQIVND (reference sequence). This CDR3 comprises 14 residues. V was trimmed by 4 bases and J by 7 bases, leaving 16 bases between them.

The V and J genes are TRBV2 and TRBJ1-1; unclear D gene. Trimming cost V 5 bases and J 2 bases, with 15 bases left between them. This CDR3 has 15 residues. Germline-derived CDR1 and CDR2 are SNHLY and FYNNEI. The CDR3: CASSTQARTNTEAFF. In DNA form, the CDR3 reads TGTGCCAGCAGTACCCAGGCCAGGACTAACACTGAAGCTTTCTTT.

This chain joins TRBV10-3 and TRBJ2-5; 12 bases match TRBD2. V lost 3 bases to trimming and J lost 3 bases; unmatched junction nucleotides: 2. CDR3 length: 15 residues. The V gene's germline CDR1 is ENHRY and CDR2 SYGVKD. CDR3 sequence: CAISETSGGKETQYF. As DNA, the CDR3 is TGTGCCATCAGTGAAACTAGCGGGGGGAAAGAGACCCAGTACTTC.

The V gene is TRBV2, the J gene TRBJ2-2, with D possibly being TRBD1 (6 bases). The CDR3 totals 16 residues. V shed 1 base and J shed 0 bases, with 9 bases lying between them. Per germline, CDR1 SNHLY and CDR2 FYNNEI. The CDR3 loop is CASSEGQVTNTGELFF. Here the CDR3 DNA reads TGTGCCAGCAGTGAAGGACAGGTTACGAACACCGGGGAGCTGTTTTTT.

The chain is built from TRBV19 and TRBJ2-6; tentatively, D is TRBD1 or TRBD2 (6 bases each). V was cut by 0 bases and J by 7 bases, with 10 bases left in between. The CDR3 has 15 residues. Germline CDR1 and CDR2: LNHDA and SQIVND (reference sequence). As DNA, the CDR3 is TGTGCCAGTAGTATAGATGGGGGGCAAGCCAACGTCCTGACTTTC. It yields the protein CASSIDGGQANVLTF.

This rearrangement joins TRBV11-3 to TRBJ2-5, with D maybe TRBD2 (8 bases). The germline V gene encodes CDR1 SGHNT and CDR2 YENEEA. The CDR3 contains 17 residues. V was cut by 5 bases and J by 4 bases, with 23 bases left in between. The CDR3, as DNA: TGTGCCAGCAGCCAGGGGGAGCGGGGGTCCCCGCGAGAGACCCAGTACTTC. Translating it yields CASSQGERGSPRETQYF.

The J gene is TRBJ1-2, the V gene TRBV27; possibly TRBD1 for D (5 bases). Germline values: CDR1 MNHEY, CDR2 SMNVEV (reference sequence). The V end was cut by 4 bases, the J end by 2 bases, with 14 bases between. The length of the CDR3 is 15 residues. CDR3 region: CASSSIGTDNYGYTF. In DNA form, the CDR3 reads TGTGCCAGCAGTTCCATTGGGACGGACAACTATGGCTACACCTTC.

J is TRBJ1-2 and V is TRBV3-1 (or the pseudogene TRBV3-2); D not certain. This CDR3 has 13 residues. Germline V gene sequence: CDR1 LGHDT, CDR2 YNNKEL (reference sequence). V was cut by 0 bases and J by 4 bases, with 6 bases left in between. CDR3: CASSQDRSYGYTF. In DNA form, the CDR3 reads TGTGCCAGCAGCCAAGATCGGAGCTATGGCTACACCTTC.

The chain carries TRBV9 and TRBJ1-2; D ambiguous. Germline lookup yields CDR1 SGDLS and CDR2 YYNGEE. V was clipped by 3 bases and J by 1 base, with 13 bases between them. The CDR3 length is 15 residues. CDR3 protein: CASSAFSGDNYGYTF. In DNA form, the CDR3 reads TGTGCCAGCAGCGCCTTTTCGGGCGATAACTATGGCTACACCTTC. Using reference TRBV9 and TRBJ1-2 for the parts outside the CDR3, the full variable domain is DSGVTQTPKHLITATGQRVTLRCSPRSGDLSVYWYQQSLDQGLQFLIQYYNGEERAKGNILERFSAQQFPDLHSELNLSSLELGDSALYFCASSAFSGDNYGYTFGSGTRLTVV.

This chain links TRBV6-6 with TRBJ1-2; 7 bases align to TRBD1. With V trimmed by 8 bases and J by 6 bases, 9 bases remained unmatched. From germline, CDR1 is MNHNY and CDR2 SVGAGI (reference sequence). The CDR3 sequence is 13 residues long. The CDR3 here is CASLVAGGDGYTF. CDR3 bases: TGTGCCAGCCTAGTCGCAGGGGGAGATGGCTACACCTTC.

The chain is built from TRBV13 and TRBJ1-1; 8 nucleotides match TRBD1. This CDR3 is built from 16 residues. Trimming at V came to 3 bases and at J to 5 bases, leaving 11 bases not matched to a gene. Germline CDR1 reads PRHDT; CDR2 reads FYEKMQ (reference sequence). As DNA, the CDR3 is TGTGCCAGCAGCTTCTTCTTTGGGCAGGGGGCTACTGAAGCTTTCTTT. Its translation is CASSFFFGQGATEAFF.

The chain links TRBV9 to TRBJ2-1, with 11 positions matching TRBD2. The CDR3 spans 19 residues. In germline, CDR1 is SGDLS, CDR2 YYNGEE. After removal of 6 bases from V and 4 bases from J, the junction contained 18 bases not matched to a gene. CDR3 bases: TGTGCCAGCACCGGCGCGGCTAGCGGGGGGCGGCCCTATTACAATGAGCAGTTCTTC. Its translation is CASTGAASGGRPYYNEQFF. The full variable domain, rest sourced from reference TRBV9 and TRBJ2-1, is DSGVTQTPKHLITATGQRVTLRCSPRSGDLSVYWYQQSLDQGLQFLIQYYNGEERAKGNILERFSAQQFPDLHSELNLSSLELGDSALYFCASTGAASGGRPYYNEQFFGPGTRLTVL.

This clone was seen only once. This chain connects TRBV19 to TRBJ2-3, with D possibly being TRBD1 (6 bases). This CDR3 has 14 amino acids. V was shortened by 6 bases and J by 2 bases, with 12 bases between the two germline ends. Germline CDR1 and CDR2: LNHDA and SQIVND (reference sequence). CDR3 protein: CASRPGQATDTQYF. CDR3 sequence (DNA): TGTGCCAGTAGACCGGGACAAGCCACAGATACGCAGTATTTT.

The chain uses TRBV3-1 (or the pseudogene TRBV3-2) and TRBJ1-6; D unresolved. V shed 2 bases and J shed 9 bases, with 8 bases lying between them. The germline gives CDR1 LGHDT, CDR2 YNNKEL (reference sequence). This CDR3 comprises 13 residues. The CDR3 sequence is CASSQRETSPLHF. DNA of the CDR3: TGTGCCAGCAGCCAAAGGGAGACTTCACCCCTCCACTTT.